This passage covers 11 T cell receptor beta chains from one sample sequenced in a study of T-cell reconstitution after alpha-beta-depleted transplantation in children (dated by TCRdb to 2016 to 2017). Reading the label with the study, this specimen's time point is: day 60 (about 2 months) after transplantation. The treatment or condition label corresponds to: allogeneic hematopoietic cell transplantation with graft depleted of TCRalphabeta T cells and CD19 B cells. Libraries were constructed by PCR. The sequencing machine was an Illumina HiSeq 2500. TCR library preparation used molecular barcoding, with unique molecular identifiers applied to normalize quantification of the TCRbeta repertoire. In-frame beta chains were kept once TCRdb had trimmed the public reads at Q25 with fastp and called clones with MiXCR. Every entry covers one CDR3 protein and lists the most common genes and DNA from its rows. The sample table lists about 7,700 distinct CDR3 sequences, about an eighth of them with a count of one. Roughly 53% of the sample lies in the top ten.

Sequenced here: PBMCs, mostly from graft donor cells, sampled 60 days after TCRalphabeta/CD19-depleted stem cell transplant. The receptors come from a patient aged 2-10 years who had a stem cell transplant for inherited bone marrow failure, so the T cells may come from the graft donor.

This clonotype was counted many times. The chain is built from TRBV10-3 and TRBJ2-3; TRBD2 aligns across 12 bases. V lost 6 bases to trimming and J lost 0 bases; unmatched junction nucleotides: 4. The CDR3 consists of 16 residues. Germline V gene sequence: CDR1 ENHRY, CDR2 SYGVKD. The DNA of the CDR3 is TGTGCCATCAGCCTCGGACTAGCGGGGAGCACAGATACGCAGTATTTT. This codes for CAISLGLAGSTDTQYF.

This clonotype was counted at least ten times. This chain uses TRBV4-3 with TRBJ1-6; unclear D gene. CDR3 length equals 14 residues. CDR1 is LGHNA and CDR2 is YSLEER in the germline V gene. Trimming pared 0 bases from V and 9 bases from J, leaving 9 bases between. The CDR3 loop is CASSQDSGVSPLHF. The CDR3 nucleotides read TGCGCCAGCAGCCAAGATTCCGGGGTTTCACCCCTCCACTTT.

Judged by abundance, this clonotype is medium-sized. The chain joins TRBV5-1 to TRBJ2-2; TRBD2 matches 7 bases. The V gene end was trimmed by 3 bases and the J gene end by 1 base; junction bases not matched to a gene: 0. There are 14 residues in the CDR3. Germline V gene lookup returns CDR1 SGHRS and CDR2 YFSETQ. The CDR3: CASSSSGNTGELFF. CDR3 coding DNA: TGCGCCAGCAGCTCTAGCGGGAACACCGGGGAGCTGTTTTTT.

At least ten counts were recorded for this clonotype. The chain employs TRBV5-1 and TRBJ2-2; 9 nucleotides match TRBD2. CDR1 SGHRS and CDR2 YFSETQ come from the germline V gene. V lost 6 bases to trimming and J lost 6 bases; unmatched junction nucleotides: 6. The CDR3 loop spans 14 amino acids. This CDR3 is CASTRREGSGELFF. The CDR3 region has the DNA TGCGCCAGCACACGGCGGGAGGGCTCCGGGGAGCTGTTTTTT.

This clonotype was seen ten or more times. The CDR3 loop is CASSPAGSKNEQFF. The CDR3, as DNA: TGTGCCAGCAGTCCCGCGGGATCAAAAAATGAGCAGTTCTTC. The chain carries TRBV28 and TRBJ2-1, with TRBD2 as a possible D gene (6 bases). The CDR3 covers 14 residues. V shed 5 bases and J shed 7 bases, with 15 bases lying between them. Germline V gene lookup returns CDR1 MDHEN and CDR2 SYDVKM.

This clonotype was seen at least ten times. The chain links TRBV4-1 to TRBJ2-3, with 12 bases fitting TRBD2. The CDR3 has 16 residues. Germline V gene data show CDR1 as MGHRA and CDR2 as YSYEKL. Trimming cost V 3 bases and J 5 bases; bases outside gene matches: 6. CDR3 residues: CASSHLLAGGIDTQYF. CDR3 coding DNA: TGCGCCAGCAGCCACCTACTAGCGGGGGGAATAGATACGCAGTATTTT.

Many counts were recorded for this clonotype. The V call is TRBV21-1, the J call TRBJ1-2; the D call of TRBD1 is as the table states it, not checked on the DNA. TRBV21-1 is assigned pseudogene status. This CDR3 has 15 residues. DNA for the CDR3: TGTGCCAGCAGCAAAGCGCTTGGGGGGCCAGATGGCTACACCTTC. It translates to CASSKALGGPDGYTF.

This clonotype has ten or more counts. The rearrangement links TRBV24-1 to TRBJ2-3; 7 bases line up with TRBD1. Germline loops: CDR1 KGHDR, CDR2 SFDVKD. This CDR3 is built from 15 residues. With 0 bases clipped from V and 5 bases from J, the junction kept 4 bases outside the gene matches. CDR3 bases: TGTGCCACCAGTGATTTGGAGGGGGCAAGAGATACGCAGTATTTT. This translates into CATSDLEGARDTQYF.

In this sample, this clonotype turned up many times. J is TRBJ1-2 and V is TRBV6-5, with 7 bases fitting TRBD1. Germline loops: CDR1 MNHEY, CDR2 SVGAGI. The junction had 3 bases not matched to a gene; V was cut back by 0 bases and J by 2 bases. The CDR3 is 15 amino acids. The chain's CDR3 is CASSYSTGENYGYTF. In DNA form, the CDR3 reads TGTGCCAGCAGTTACTCAACAGGGGAGAACTATGGCTACACCTTC.

This clonotype showed up many times. This sequence joins TRBV10-3 and TRBJ1-1; TRBD1 might be the D (6 bases). V dropped 7 bases and J dropped 5 bases, with 14 bases sitting between them. Germline V gene data show CDR1 as ENHRY and CDR2 as SYGVKD. This CDR3 region has 13 residues. The CDR3 sequence is CAITEGGRTEAFF. In nucleotides, the CDR3 is TGTGCCATCACCGAGGGGGGGCGGACTGAAGCTTTCTTT.

V gene TRBV20-1 combines with J gene TRBJ2-7; 8 nucleotides agree with TRBD2. The CDR3 loop spans 14 amino acids. After removal of 5 bases from V and 2 bases from J, the junction contained 8 bases not matched to a gene. Germline V gives CDR1 DFQATT, CDR2 SNEGSKA (reference sequence). CDR3 sequence (DNA): TGCAGTGCTGCAACCGGGACTAGGACCTACGAGCAGTACTTC. This sequence encodes CSAATGTRTYEQYF.